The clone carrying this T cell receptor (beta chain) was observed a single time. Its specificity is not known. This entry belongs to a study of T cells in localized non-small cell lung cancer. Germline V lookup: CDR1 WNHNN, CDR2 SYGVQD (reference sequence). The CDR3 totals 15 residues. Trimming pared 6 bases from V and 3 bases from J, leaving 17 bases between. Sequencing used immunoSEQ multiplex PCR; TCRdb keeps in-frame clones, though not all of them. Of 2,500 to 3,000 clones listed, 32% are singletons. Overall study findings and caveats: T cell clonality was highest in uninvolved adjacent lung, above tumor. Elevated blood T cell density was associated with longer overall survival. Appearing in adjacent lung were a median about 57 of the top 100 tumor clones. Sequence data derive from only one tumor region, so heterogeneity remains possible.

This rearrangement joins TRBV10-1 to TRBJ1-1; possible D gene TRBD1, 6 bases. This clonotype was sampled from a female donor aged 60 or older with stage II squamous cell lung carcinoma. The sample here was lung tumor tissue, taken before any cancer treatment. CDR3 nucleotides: TGCGCCAGCAGGCTTACAGGGCCGTGGGACACTGAAGCTTTCTTT. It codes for CASRLTGPWDTEAFF.